This TCR beta chain comes out of a study of response to subunit inactivated influenza vaccine. TCRdb reprocessed the RT-PCR reads with MiXCR, giving one entry per CDR3 protein. The sample consists of over 650,000 distinct CDR3 sequences, about a fifth of them appearing once. This CDR3 region has 14 residues. Between the trimmed V and J ends, which lost 5 bases and 2 bases, there was a span of 12 bases. In germline, CDR1 is SGHVS, CDR2 FNYEAQ. This clonotype occurred many times. This clonotype originated in a man aged 50-59 years who received an inactivated influenza vaccine. This specimen consisted of PBMCs from blood, obtained 4 to 6 days after vaccination. The chain uses TRBV7-6 and TRBJ1-1, with a possible D match to TRBD1 (5 bases). This CDR3 reads CASSRMGGNTEAFF. The CDR3 region has the DNA TGTGCCAGCAGCCGAATGGGGGGAAACACTGAAGCTTTCTTT.